Below are 16 T cell receptor beta chains sequenced from a single sample in a study of blood T cell repertoires in COVID-19. TCRdb's copy holds only in-frame clones and misses some; the assay was immunoSEQ multiplex PCR. The sample holds 250,000 or so clones, around 90% seen once. The specimen was PBMCs or T cells enriched from blood (not recorded which). The source is a woman between 45 and 65 years old who had recovered from COVID-19.

The V and J genes are TRBV29-1 and TRBJ1-5; 8 bases are shared with TRBD1. With 6 bases clipped from V and 4 bases from J, the junction kept 14 bases outside the gene matches. Per germline, CDR1 SQVTM and CDR2 ANQGSEA. This CDR3 has 16 amino acids. DNA for the CDR3: TGCAGCGTGGACCCAGGGGGCCCAGATGGGAATCAGCCCCAGCATTTT. This sequence encodes CSVDPGGPDGNQPQHF.

This chain joins TRBV5-1 and TRBJ1-1, with D unclear. CDR3 length: 15 residues. Germline values: CDR1 SGHRS, CDR2 YFSETQ. V gave up 0 bases and J gave up 3 bases, with 12 bases separating them. DNA for the CDR3: TGCGCCAGCAGCTTGGAGGTCCCCCGGGACACTGAAGCTTTCTTT. As protein: CASSLEVPRDTEAFF.

This clone has just one count. The chain recombines TRBV28 with TRBJ1-5; D not resolved. The V end was cut by 3 bases, the J end by 4 bases, with 10 bases between. This CDR3 has 14 amino acids. Looked up from germline, CDR1 is MDHEN and CDR2 is SYDVKM. This chain's CDR3 is CASSFFGGNQPQHF. The DNA of the CDR3 is TGTGCCAGCAGTTTCTTCGGAGGTAATCAGCCCCAGCATTTT.

This chain uses TRBV7-2 with TRBJ1-2, with 7 bases aligning to TRBD1. There are 15 residues in the CDR3. CDR1 and CDR2 (germline): SGHTA, FQGNSA. V lost 9 bases and J lost 6; bases outside the gene matches: 16. In DNA, the CDR3 is TGTGCCAGTTCATTACGGGACAGAAGATGGGATGGCTACACCTTC. Protein: CASSLRDRRWDGYTF.

This clone was detected only once. The J gene is TRBJ1-1, the V gene TRBV6-6, with D perhaps TRBD1 (5 bases). The CDR3 spans 15 residues. Trimming shortened V by 0 bases and J by 4 bases, and 12 bases separated the two germline ends. Germline CDR1 reads MNHNY; CDR2 reads SVGAGI (reference sequence). In DNA, the CDR3 is TGTGCCAGCAGTTACTCCCGAGCGGGGGGCACTGAAGCTTTCTTT. Residues: CASSYSRAGGTEAFF.

V gene TRBV5-5 combines with J gene TRBJ1-3; D unresolved. CDR1 is SGHKS and CDR2 is YYEKEE in the germline V gene (reference sequence). CDR3 length: 13 amino acids. V was pared by 2 bases and J by 2 bases, with 5 bases between. The CDR3 is CASSFGTGNTIYF. CDR3 DNA sequence: TGTGCCAGCAGCTTCGGGACTGGAAACACCATATATTTT.

The chain is built from TRBV3-1 (or the pseudogene TRBV3-2) and TRBJ1-2; D possibly corresponds to TRBD1 (5 bases). Trimming removed 0 bases at V and 12 bases at J, with 11 bases between. The CDR3 is 12 residues long. Looked up from germline, CDR1 is LGHDT and CDR2 is YNNKEL (reference sequence). The CDR3 bases are TGTGCCAGCAGCCAAGATACCAGGGCTCACACCTTC. This sequence encodes CASSQDTRAHTF.

V is TRBV6-5 and J is TRBJ2-6; unclear D gene. Germline lookup yields CDR1 MNHEY and CDR2 SVGAGI. The CDR3 is made up of 15 amino acids. V gave up 5 bases and J gave up 2 bases, with 10 bases separating them. CDR3 region: CASSIQRAGANVLTF. The CDR3 nucleotides are TGTGCCAGCAGTATTCAACGGGCTGGGGCCAACGTCCTGACTTTC.

This clone appeared once. The chain combines TRBV18 with TRBJ2-1; 8 nucleotides align to TRBD2. CDR1 and CDR2 from the germline V gene are KGHSH and LQKENI. CDR3 length: 15 amino acids. After removal of 3 bases from V and 9 bases from J, the junction contained 10 bases not matched to a gene. CDR3 region: CASSPGSGETGEQFF. CDR3 bases: TGTGCCAGCTCACCTGGTAGCGGGGAGACAGGTGAGCAGTTCTTC.

The J gene is TRBJ1-3, the V gene TRBV3-1 (or the pseudogene TRBV3-2); possibly TRBD1 for D (6 bases). The CDR3 totals 16 residues. The germline V and J ends were trimmed by 4 bases and 8 bases, with 21 bases remaining between them. Germline values: CDR1 LGHDT, CDR2 YNNKEL (reference sequence). CDR3 in amino acids: CASSPRDGGPGDTIYF. Here the CDR3 DNA reads TGTGCCAGCAGCCCACGAGACGGGGGGCCTGGGGACACCATATATTTT.

The V gene is TRBV6-5, the J gene TRBJ2-1, with a possible D match to TRBD1 (5 bases). V shed 6 bases and J shed 0 bases, with 12 bases lying between them. The CDR3 has 15 residues. Germline loops: CDR1 MNHEY, CDR2 SVGAGI. The CDR3 loop is CASRQDKSSYNEQFF. The CDR3 coding sequence is TGTGCCAGCAGACAGGACAAGAGCTCCTACAATGAGCAGTTCTTC.

The CDR3 spells CASSQEGGWVYEQYF. In DNA, the CDR3 is TGTGCCAGCAGCCAAGAAGGCGGGTGGGTCTACGAGCAGTACTTC. The rearrangement links TRBV14 to TRBJ2-7; perhaps TRBD2 as D (5 bases). The CDR3 is 15 amino acids. V dropped 0 bases and J dropped 3 bases, with 12 bases sitting between them. CDR1 and CDR2 (germline): SGHDN, FVKESK.

The chain recombines TRBV7-2 with TRBJ1-1, with D possibly matching TRBD1 (5 bases). From germline, CDR1 is SGHTA and CDR2 FQGNSA. Trimming cost V 1 base and J 6 bases, with 15 bases left between them. The CDR3 has 15 residues. The CDR3 is CASSLGGGMMAEAFF. CDR3 coding DNA: TGTGCCAGCAGCTTAGGGGGGGGGATGATGGCTGAAGCTTTCTTT.

This clone has a handful of counts. This chain connects TRBV12-1 to TRBJ1-5; TRBD1 was called by the table and not checked on the DNA. TRBV12-1 is given as a pseudogene. The CDR3 loop spans 16 amino acids. In DNA form, the CDR3 reads TGTGCCAGCAGCGGGGGAACAGGGTATAGCAATCAGCCCCAGCATTTT. It encodes CASSGGTGYSNQPQHF.

V gene TRBV5-5 combines with J gene TRBJ2-6, with D tentatively TRBD2 (7 bases). Trimming took off 0 bases at V and 10 bases at J, with 14 bases between the two ends. Germline loops: CDR1 SGHKS, CDR2 YYEKEE (reference sequence). The CDR3 consists of 15 residues. CDR3 sequence reads: CASSLVGEGGNVLTF. CDR3 in DNA: TGTGCCAGCAGCTTGGTGGGAGAGGGGGGGAACGTCCTGACTTTC.

The V gene is TRBV7-9, the J gene TRBJ1-5; 8 bases line up with TRBD1. Germline V gene sequence: CDR1 SEHNR, CDR2 FQNEAQ (reference sequence). After removal of 4 bases from V and 6 bases from J, the junction contained 11 bases not matched to a gene. The CDR3 has 16 amino acids. The CDR3 sequence is CASSSQDREWFQPQHF. Here the CDR3 DNA reads TGTGCCAGCAGCTCCCAGGACAGGGAATGGTTTCAGCCCCAGCATTTT.